This T cell receptor beta chain was retrieved from a study of blood T cell repertoires in COVID-19. Study background: Sites in the United States, Italy and Spain provided acute and convalescent COVID-19 samples. Sample material is recorded as cDNA or gDNA derived from T cells, B-cell-depleted T cells, or PBMCs.

The germline V gene has CDR1 SGHAT and CDR2 FQNNGV. Trimming left V 3 bases short and J 6 bases short, with 13 bases between. The CDR3 is 14 amino acids. Original processing notes: Amplified reference gene primers provided the basis for estimating nucleated cell counts. This table comes from immunoSEQ multiplex PCR, and its TCRdb copy is limited to in-frame clones, with some not included. V, J and clone size derive from that table, while D and trimming were established from the DNA sequence. The sample includes 95,000 to 150,000 clones, approximately 80% of them seen just once. The V call is TRBV11-2, the J call TRBJ2-3; a weak D match, TRBD2 (6 bases). The sequencing input was peripheral blood. The sequence was collected from a woman in her seventies with acute or convalescent COVID-19. The CDR3 DNA is TGTGCCAGCAGCTTCCATAGCGGACCTGATACGCAGTATTTT. This sequence encodes CASSFHSGPDTQYF.